This TCR beta chain was identified in a study of PD-L1 blockade in urothelial cancer. Study-level points and caveats: Those with durable benefit had larger increases in tumor-associated blood clones at 3 weeks.

Added to each PCR by spiking were synthetic TCR analog templates. Clones were sequenced by immunoSEQ multiplex PCR, and TCRdb holds only the in-frame ones, with some missing. The sample lists some 65,000 clones; approximately 80% were seen once. This sample's time point: pretreatment peripheral blood. As to this clone: Its antigen is unknown.

The receptor was derived from a man between 70 and 80 years old with urothelial cancer. Sample: PBMCs, taken around atezolizumab (anti-PD-L1) treatment.

DNA for the CDR3: TGTGCCAGCAGGGCTTGGGACAGGGGGAACAGCGAGCAGTACTTC. Translation: CASRAWDRGNSEQYF. This rearrangement joins TRBV2 to TRBJ2-7; the match to TRBD1 covers 11 bases. The germline CDR1 and CDR2 sequences are SNHLY and FYNNEI. CDR3 length: 15 amino acids. The junction had 10 bases not matched to a gene; V was cut back by 6 bases and J by 6 bases.